The next 9 T cell receptor beta chains were all read from a single sample in a study of cytomegalovirus exposure and HLA in healthy donors (dated by TCRdb to 2016 to 2017). The method behind the library was the immunoSEQ multiplex PCR assay. The multiplex PCR relied on a mix of 60 forward primers for TCR Vbeta segments and 13 reverse primers for TCR Jbeta segments. Not all clones reach the TCRdb copy of this immuneACCESS table, which keeps in-frame sequences only. Checked studies attribute under half of the gap to unresolved V genes and leave the rest unexplained. The sample table holds 100,000 to 150,000 clones, of which 83% were seen once. 3.6% of the sample rests with the top ten. Input material: PBMCs. The receptors originated from a woman aged 40-49 years in good health and CMV-seropositive.

The chain joins TRBV6-6 to TRBJ2-7; D is possibly TRBD2 (5 bases). Germline V gene lookup returns CDR1 MNHNY and CDR2 SVGAGI (reference sequence). This CDR3 comprises 14 residues. The V end lost 1 base, the J end lost 6 bases, and 13 bases lay between the germline ends. CDR3 nucleotide sequence: TGTGCCAGCAGTTACTTAGTTGAGGGAACCGAGCAGTACTTC. It encodes CASSYLVEGTEQYF.

The rearrangement links TRBV7-3 to TRBJ1-1, with 10 bases matching TRBD1. The CDR3 consists of 15 residues. Looked up from germline, CDR1 is SGHTA and CDR2 is FQGTGA. The V and J ends lost 1 base and 4 bases, in that order; junction bases with no gene match: 3. For the CDR3, the DNA is TGTGCCAGCAGCTTAAAGGGACAGGGGAGCACTGAAGCTTTCTTT. Translating it yields CASSLKGQGSTEAFF.

V and J are TRBV27 and TRBJ1-5, with TRBD1 identical over 8 bases. After removal of 5 bases from V and 2 bases from J, the junction contained 5 bases not matched to a gene. CDR3 length: 15 amino acids. CDR1 is MNHEY and CDR2 is SMNVEV in the germline V gene (reference sequence). The DNA of the CDR3 is TGTGCCAGCAGTCCCGGACAGGGTGGCAATCAGCCCCAGCATTTT. Its translation is CASSPGQGGNQPQHF.

The V call is TRBV7-2, the J call TRBJ1-2; D unresolved. Deletions cut 1 base from V and 1 base from J, with 10 bases between. The CDR3 consists of 15 residues. CDR1 and CDR2 from the germline V gene are SGHTA and FQGNSA. CDR3 region: CASSLGPLLNYGYTF. The CDR3 DNA sequence: TGTGCCAGCAGCTTAGGTCCCCTTCTTAACTATGGCTACACCTTC.

The chain carries TRBV11-2 and TRBJ2-7; possible D gene TRBD2, 6 bases. There are 15 residues in the CDR3. Trimming cost V 7 bases and J 0 bases, with 16 bases left between them. CDR1 is SGHAT, CDR2 FQNNGV, per germline. CDR3 sequence reads: CASNPNSGSSYEQYF. CDR3 in DNA: TGTGCCAGCAATCCGAATAGCGGCAGCTCCTACGAGCAGTACTTC.

The V call is TRBV4-3, the J call TRBJ2-1; 7 nucleotides match TRBD2. V lost 0 bases and J lost 6; bases outside the gene matches: 2. Per germline, CDR1 LGHNA and CDR2 YSLEER. This CDR3 has 14 residues. The CDR3 here is CASSQDPGGNEQFF. Here the CDR3 DNA reads TGCGCCAGCAGCCAAGATCCGGGAGGCAATGAGCAGTTCTTC.

The chain employs TRBV19 and TRBJ2-1, with D hard to call. The ends were cut back, 5 bases at V and 7 bases at J, with 18 bases in the middle. CDR1 is LNHDA and CDR2 is SQIVND in the germline V gene (reference sequence). The CDR3 loop spans 15 amino acids. CDR3 nucleotides: TGTGCCAGTAGTTACGAGAGGAATGATTGGAATGAGCAGTTCTTC. Translating gives CASSYERNDWNEQFF.

The chain carries TRBV2 and TRBJ2-7; 10 bases align to TRBD2. This CDR3 contains 15 residues. Germline values: CDR1 SNHLY, CDR2 FYNNEI. The V and J ends lost 6 bases and 4 bases, in that order; junction bases with no gene match: 9. CDR3 protein: CASRFGLAETYEQYF. CDR3 bases: TGTGCCAGCAGATTCGGACTAGCGGAAACTTACGAGCAGTACTTC.

This clone occurred once. The chain is built from TRBV5-6 and TRBJ2-1; 8 nucleotides line up with TRBD1. The CDR3 contains 16 residues. The germline gives CDR1 SGHDT, CDR2 YYEEEE. V lost 1 base, J lost 9 bases, and 12 bases stayed unmatched. As DNA, the CDR3 is TGTGCCAGCAGCTTGTTCGGACAGGGTCCATCGAGTGAGCAGTTCTTC. Residues: CASSLFGQGPSSEQFF.